These 7 T cell receptor beta chains share one sample of origin, sequenced in a study of T-cell reconstitution after alpha-beta-depleted transplantation in children. Molecular barcoding with unique molecular identifiers was used for the TCRbeta library. TCRdb called the PCR reads again in MiXCR, with one record for every CDR3 protein. Among fewer than 550,000 distinct CDR3 sequences, about an eighth were seen once, and the ten largest hold 13% to 15%. Sequenced material: PBMCs, mostly from graft donor cells, taken 180 days after TCRalphabeta/CD19-depleted stem cell transplant. The receptors come from a female patient aged 2 to 10 who had a stem cell transplant for aplastic anemia, so the T cells may come from the graft donor.

This chain links TRBV12-5 with TRBJ2-2, with D hard to call. This CDR3 comprises 17 residues. V was trimmed by 4 bases and J by 0 bases, leaving 15 bases between them. The germline CDR1 and CDR2 sequences are LGHNT and FRNRAP. In DNA, the CDR3 is TGTGCTAGTGGTTGGTGGGATTATGCCGCGAACACCGGGGAGCTGTTTTTT. It encodes CASGWWDYAANTGELFF.

The gene calls are TRBV27 and TRBJ2-2; the D gene is possibly TRBD2 (5 bases). V was pared by 6 bases and J by 4 bases, with 9 bases between. This CDR3 contains 13 residues. From germline, CDR1 is MNHEY and CDR2 SMNVEV (reference sequence). The CDR3 DNA follows: TGTGCCAGCAGATCCGGGGTCACCGGGGAGCTGTTTTTT. Encoded protein: CASRSGVTGELFF.

This chain joins TRBV10-3 and TRBJ2-7; no firm D call. The CDR3 spans 13 residues. The ends were cut back, 0 bases at V and 3 bases at J, with 6 bases in the middle. The germline V gene encodes CDR1 ENHRY and CDR2 SYGVKD. The CDR3 spells CAISESGIYEQYV. The DNA for the CDR3 is TGTGCCATCAGTGAGTCGGGCATCTACGAGCAGTACGTC.

The chain uses TRBV29-1 and TRBJ2-1; D may correspond to TRBD1 or TRBD2 (6 bases each). This CDR3 is 12 amino acids long. Germline CDR1 reads SQVTM; CDR2 reads ANQGSEA. CDR3 sequence: CRADRWDFEQFF. The DNA of the CDR3 is TGCAGGGCTGACAGGTGGGACTTTGAGCAGTTCTTC.

The CDR3 region has the DNA TGTGCCAGCAGTTTGACAGCTGCTGGATATGGCTACACCTTC. Translated, it gives CASSLTAAGYGYTF. V and J are TRBV27 and TRBJ1-2; D possibly corresponds to TRBD1 (5 bases). This CDR3 spans 14 amino acids. V lost 3 bases, J lost 5 bases, and 13 bases lay in between. Germline-derived CDR1 and CDR2 are MNHEY and SMNVEV (reference sequence).

The rearrangement links TRBV24-1 to TRBJ1-2; D unresolved. Looked up from germline, CDR1 is KGHDR and CDR2 is SFDVKD. V lost 0 bases, J lost 7 bases, and 2 bases lay in between. This CDR3 is built from 11 residues. The CDR3 region is CATSDLRGYTF. The CDR3 coding sequence is TGTGCCACCAGTGATTTGCGTGGCTACACCTTC.

This clonotype was recorded at least ten times. V gene TRBV28 combines with J gene TRBJ2-7; TRBD1 matches 8 bases. There are 15 residues in the CDR3. Germline V gene data show CDR1 as MDHEN and CDR2 as SYDVKM. V shed 6 bases, J shed 3 bases, and the junction held 10 bases outside the gene matches. The CDR3 region has the DNA TGTGCCAGCAGCTATGGACAGGGAACTTTCTACGAGCAGTACTTC. Protein sequence: CASSYGQGTFYEQYF. The whole variable domain, remainder taken from reference TRBV28 and TRBJ2-7, is DVKVTQSSRYLVKRTGEKVFLECVQDMDHENMFWYRQDPGLGLRLIYFSYDVKMKEKGDIPEGYSVSREKKERFSLILESASTNQTSMYLCASSYGQGTFYEQYFGPGTRLTVT.